This entry lists 3 T cell receptor beta chains sequenced from one sample in a study of chemoradiotherapy in HPV16-positive cancers. TCRdb's copy holds only in-frame clones and misses some; the assay was immunoSEQ multiplex PCR. Of 30,000 to 45,000 clones in the sample, around 80% were seen once. Sequencing used blood, obtained from a patient who underwent chemoradiotherapy. The receptor set was obtained from a human donor with HPV-associated anogenital cancer.

The chain couples TRBV5-1 to TRBJ2-5; TRBD2 agrees at 8 bases. Germline V gene lookup returns CDR1 SGHRS and CDR2 YFSETQ. Trimming cost V 0 bases and J 3 bases; bases outside gene matches: 4. The CDR3 length is 15 residues. The CDR3 loop reads CASSLAGTSEETQYF. Here the CDR3 DNA reads TGCGCCAGCAGCTTGGCCGGGACTAGTGAAGAGACCCAGTACTTC.

This chain joins TRBV4-3 and TRBJ1-2; D remains ambiguous. Trimming pared 0 bases from V and 5 bases from J, leaving 22 bases between. The CDR3 is 18 residues long. Germline V gene lookup returns CDR1 LGHNA and CDR2 YSLEER. CDR3 DNA sequence: TGCGCCAGCAGCCAAGAGATAAGGATTGGAAGCCTTCGGTATGGCTACACCTTC. This translates into CASSQEIRIGSLRYGYTF.

This clone was seen a handful of times. The V call is TRBV7-8, the J call TRBJ2-1; 11 nucleotides align to TRBD2. V shed 5 bases and J 2 bases; nucleotides not matched to a gene: 2. Germline loops: CDR1 SGHVS, CDR2 FQNEAQ. The CDR3 spans 15 residues. CDR3 nucleotide sequence: TGTGCCAGCAGCCTTAGCGGGGGGGCCTACAATGAGCAGTTCTTC. Amino acid sequence: CASSLSGGAYNEQFF.